These 13 T cell receptor beta chains came from one sample sequenced in a study of T-cell memory formation after mild COVID-19. TCRdb reprocessed the 5' RACE reads via MiXCR and lists one record per CDR3 protein. The repertoire holds hundreds of thousands of distinct CDR3 sequences, over 15% seen once, with 12% in the top ten. The sequencing input was PBMCs or a T cell subset sorted from them (not recorded which). Source of these receptors: an adult woman who had mild COVID-19 (a few samples of this study predate the infection). Cell type and time point are not known.

V gene TRBV12-3 or TRBV12-4 combines with J gene TRBJ1-2; 9 nucleotides match TRBD1. Unmatched junction bases numbered 5, after V lost 4 bases and J lost 8 bases. The CDR3 contains 13 residues. The CDR3 nucleotides are TGTGCCAGCAGTTGGGGACAGGGTAGGGGCTACACCTTC. Translation gives CASSWGQGRGYTF.

CDR3 protein: CASSRASGGDTQYF. The CDR3, as DNA: TGTGCCAGCAGTAGGGCTAGCGGGGGAGATACGCAGTATTTT. This sequence joins TRBV12-3 or TRBV12-4 and TRBJ2-3; TRBD2 aligns across 10 bases. Trimming cost V 5 bases and J 5 bases; bases outside gene matches: 4. The length of the CDR3 is 14 residues.

In its sample, this clonotype was seen a few times. The V gene is TRBV7-9, the J gene TRBJ2-3; no definite D call. The length of the CDR3 is 15 residues. Trimming took off 7 bases at V and 4 bases at J, with 18 bases between the two ends. Per the germline V gene, CDR1 is SEHNR and CDR2 is FQNEAQ (reference sequence). This chain's CDR3 is CASMVLSTRADTQYF. The CDR3 bases are TGTGCCAGCATGGTTCTATCTACCCGGGCAGATACGCAGTATTTT.

This clonotype was found a few times. The chain carries TRBV5-5 and TRBJ2-5; D perhaps matches TRBD2 (6 bases). Per germline, CDR1 SGHKS and CDR2 YYEKEE (reference sequence). V dropped 6 bases and J dropped 0 bases, with 21 bases sitting between them. This CDR3 spans 17 amino acids. The CDR3 spells CASTTYPRASDQETQYF. CDR3 DNA: TGTGCCAGCACCACGTATCCCCGGGCTAGCGACCAAGAGACCCAGTACTTC.

The chain employs TRBV6-1 and TRBJ1-5; D possibly corresponds to TRBD1 (5 bases). The germline V gene encodes CDR1 MNHNS and CDR2 SASEGT. V lost 5 bases and J lost 0, with 17 bases in between. The CDR3 is 17 residues long. The CDR3 loop reads CASSTEGHTISNQPQHF. For the CDR3, the DNA is TGTGCCAGCAGTACGGAGGGGCATACGATTAGCAATCAGCCCCAGCATTTT.

The V call is TRBV7-8, the J call TRBJ2-1; 10 nucleotides align to TRBD1. Germline trimming cut 5 bases from V and 3 bases from J; bases unmatched to any gene: 7. The CDR3 loop spans 16 amino acids. Germline loops: CDR1 SGHVS, CDR2 FQNEAQ. The CDR3 DNA follows: TGTGCCAGCAGCCGACCCGGGACAGGGGTCTACAATGAGCAGTTCTTC. Its protein product is CASSRPGTGVYNEQFF.

This clonotype was counted many times. The chain links TRBV4-1 to TRBJ2-2, with D unresolved. The CDR3 spans 13 residues. V lost 0 bases and J 6 bases, leaving 5 bases between the germline ends. Germline CDR1 reads MGHRA; CDR2 reads YSYEKL. The CDR3 DNA is TGCGCCAGCAGCCAAGATACGCCCGGGGAGCTGTTTTTT. This translates into CASSQDTPGELFF.

The chain combines TRBV7-8 with TRBJ2-7; D remains unclear. Trimming stripped 8 bases from V and 4 bases from J, with 12 bases between. This CDR3 region has 12 residues. CDR1 and CDR2 from the germline V gene are SGHVS and FQNEAQ. CDR3 coding DNA: TGTGCCAGCCGGAGAGGCAGGTACGAGCAGTACTTC. Residues: CASRRGRYEQYF.

This clonotype turned up a few times. J is TRBJ2-7 and V is TRBV14, with TRBD2 as a possible D gene (6 bases). CDR1 is SGHDN and CDR2 is FVKESK in the germline V gene. The CDR3 spans 13 residues. V dropped 1 base and J dropped 6 bases, with 10 bases sitting between them. This CDR3 reads CASSQALGGEQYF. The DNA for the CDR3 is TGTGCCAGCAGCCAAGCCCTGGGAGGCGAGCAGTACTTC.

This clonotype occurred many times. V and J are TRBV12-3 or TRBV12-4 and TRBJ2-7; D might be TRBD2 (7 bases). The length of the CDR3 is 14 residues. V was shortened by 6 bases and J by 0 bases, with 12 bases between the two germline ends. DNA for the CDR3: TGTGCCAGCAGACTGGGGGGGGCCTCCTACGAGCAGTACTTC. Its translation is CASRLGGASYEQYF.

This clonotype was seen ten or more times. This chain joins TRBV7-3 and TRBJ2-2, with 10 bases identical to TRBD1. Germline trimming cut 4 bases from V and 6 bases from J; bases unmatched to any gene: 2. CDR1 SGHTA and CDR2 FQGTGA come from the germline V gene. The CDR3 contains 14 residues. The CDR3, as DNA: TGTGCCAGCAGCTCTGGACAGGGGGCCGGGGAGCTGTTTTTT. This sequence encodes CASSSGQGAGELFF.

This clonotype was recorded many times. This chain joins TRBV12-3 or TRBV12-4 and TRBJ2-7; D may be TRBD1 (6 bases). This CDR3 has 16 residues. Trimming removed 2 bases from V and 3 bases from J, with 17 bases in between. The CDR3 coding sequence is TGTGCCAGCAGTTTACTAGACCAAGGGGGATACTACGAGCAGTACTTC. It specifies CASSLLDQGGYYEQYF.

This clonotype has a handful of counts. The chain carries TRBV29-1 and TRBJ1-3; D ambiguous. Germline V gene sequence: CDR1 SQVTM, CDR2 ANQGSEA. The V and J ends lost 5 bases and 0 bases respectively, with 14 bases between them. There are 15 residues in the CDR3. CDR3 sequence reads: CSVIKTESSGNTIYF. The CDR3 nucleotides read TGCAGCGTTATAAAAACAGAGAGCTCTGGAAACACCATATATTTT.